Listed below are T cell receptor beta chains from one sample, sequenced in a study of shared clonotypes between healthy human individuals. Here immunoSEQ multiplex PCR was the method, and the copy in TCRdb shows in-frame clones only, minus some. The sample has approximately 600,000 clones, roughly 96% seen once; the top ten hold approximately 0.11%. The sample consisted of naive CD8+ T cells sorted from blood. Source of these receptors: a woman in her thirties in good health. The CDR3 runs from the conserved cysteine through the conserved F or W. The D gene is left open where the match is weak. Where a row states a size, it is once, few, many or the class of an expanded clone; other rows omit it.

abundance,v_gene,d_gene,j_gene,CDR3nt,CDR3aa
-,TRBV27,TRBD2,TRBJ2-1,TGTGCCAGCAGTTTAACTAGCGGGAGGCCCTACAATGAGCAGTTCTTC,CASSLTSGRPYNEQFF
-,TRBV13,-,TRBJ2-5,TGTGCCAGCAGCTTAGGAGTCGTGCTAAAGGAGACCCAGTACTTC,CASSLGVVLKETQYF
-,TRBV27,-,TRBJ2-7,TGTGCCAGCAGTTTAGGACGGACCTACGAGCAGTACTTC,CASSLGRTYEQYF
-,TRBV7-9,TRBD2,TRBJ2-5,TGTGCCAGCAGCTCCGGTTCACGGGGGGTGGAGACCCAGTACTTC,CASSSGSRGVETQYF
-,TRBV4-1,TRBD2,TRBJ2-7,TGCGCCAGCAGCCACCTTCTAGCGGGAGGGCTCGAGCAGTACTTC,CASSHLLAGGLEQYF
-,TRBV19,-,TRBJ2-7,TGTGCCAGCAAGCCAAAAACAGGGAACTACGAGCAGTACTTC,CASKPKTGNYEQYF
-,TRBV9,TRBD2,TRBJ2-7,TGTGCCAGCAGCATGACTAGCGGGGCAGGTGAGCAGTACTTC,CASSMTSGAGEQYF
once,TRBV20-1,-,TRBJ1-4,TGCAGTGCTAGGGCAGGGAAAAAACTGTTTTTT,CSARAGKKLFF
-,TRBV21-1,-,TRBJ2-7,TGTGCCAGCACCCTACATGGGGGCTCCTACGAGCAGTACTTC,CASTLHGGSYEQYF
-,TRBV19,-,TRBJ2-3,TGTGCCAGTAGTATAGATCCCAGGGGTCCTAGCACAGATACGCAGTATTTT,CASSIDPRGPSTDTQYF
-,TRBV7-2,TRBD1,TRBJ2-7,TGTGCCAGCAGCTACCGGGACAGTTACTACGAGCAGTACTTC,CASSYRDSYYEQYF
-,TRBV5-1,TRBD1,TRBJ1-1,TGCGCCAGCAGCTTGGACAGGGGGCGCGGCGGGAACACTGAAGCTTTCTTT,CASSLDRGRGGNTEAFF
-,TRBV9,-,TRBJ2-7,TGTGCCAGCAGCCCTGGGACTCGCCCGAGCTACGAGCAGTACTTC,CASSPGTRPSYEQYF
-,TRBV2,-,TRBJ1-2,TGTGCCAGCAGTGAGGGTGGCTACACCTTC,CASSEGGYTF
-,TRBV5-4,-,TRBJ2-6,TGTGCCAGCAGCTTGATATTCGGACGGAGCTCTGGGGCCAACGTCCTGACTTTC,CASSLIFGRSSGANVLTF
-,TRBV4-1,-,TRBJ1-1,TGCGCCAGCAGCCAAGGAGGGGGTGGGAGTGAAGCTTTCTTT,CASSQGGGGSEAFF
-,TRBV23-1,TRBD1,TRBJ2-6,TGCGCCAGCAGTCCTAGACAGGGGACTGGGGCCAACGTCCTGACTTTC,CASSPRQGTGANVLTF
-,TRBV15,-,TRBJ2-7,TGTGCCACCGCGGACGGAGGGGGACGAGTCGACGAGCAGTACTTC,CATADGGGRVDEQYF
once,TRBV28,TRBD2,TRBJ2-7,TGTGCCAGCAGTTTGACTAGCGGGAGCCACGAGCAGTACTTC,CASSLTSGSHEQYF